This TCR beta chain appears in the sequencing data of a study of T cell repertoires in cytomegalovirus infection. Across the study: Both CMV infection and a matching HLA type were indicated by public TCR beta signatures.

The CDR3 is made up of 16 amino acids. With 2 bases removed from V and 6 bases from J, the gap between germline ends came to 16 bases. In germline, CDR1 is SEHNR, CDR2 FQNEAQ (reference sequence). MiXCR was run by TCRdb on the reads, yielding one entry per CDR3 protein. The table has around 170,000 distinct CDR3 sequences, 15% to 20% seen once. Study conclusions and caveats: HLA-C-restricted CMV clonotypes gave the most frequent clonotype in two of eight donors. Based on cumulative public TCR beta family frequency, carriers of CMV plus the relevant HLA were identified.

For this clonotype: Its target is not known.

The source of this sequence is a human donor in good health (CMV status not recorded). Some clones in this sample may be carry-over from other donors' samples. Sequencing used CD8+ T cells from PBMCs. This rearrangement joins TRBV7-9 to TRBJ1-4, with a tentative D call TRBD1 (5 bases). DNA for the CDR3: TGTGCCAGCAGCTTAATCGTGGAAGCCAGGGATGAAAAACTGTTTTTT. Amino acid sequence: CASSLIVEARDEKLFF.